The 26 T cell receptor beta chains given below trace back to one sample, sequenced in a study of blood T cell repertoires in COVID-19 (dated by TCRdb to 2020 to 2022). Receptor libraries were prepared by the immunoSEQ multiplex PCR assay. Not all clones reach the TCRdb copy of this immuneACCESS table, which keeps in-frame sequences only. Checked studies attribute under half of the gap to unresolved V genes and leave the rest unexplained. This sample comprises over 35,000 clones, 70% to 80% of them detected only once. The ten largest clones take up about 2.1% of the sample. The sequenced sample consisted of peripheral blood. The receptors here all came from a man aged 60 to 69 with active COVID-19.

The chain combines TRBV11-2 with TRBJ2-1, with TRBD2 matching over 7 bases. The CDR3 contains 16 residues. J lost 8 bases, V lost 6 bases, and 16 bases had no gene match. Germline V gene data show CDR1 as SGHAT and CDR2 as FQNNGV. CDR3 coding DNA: TGTGCCAGCAGGACCCCGGGGAGGGCCCTCAGCGATGAGCAGTTCTTC. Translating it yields CASRTPGRALSDEQFF.

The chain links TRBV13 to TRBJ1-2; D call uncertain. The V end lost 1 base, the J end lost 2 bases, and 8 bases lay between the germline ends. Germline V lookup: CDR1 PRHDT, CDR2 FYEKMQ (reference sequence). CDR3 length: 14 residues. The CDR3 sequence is CASSLAETNYGYTF. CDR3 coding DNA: TGTGCCAGCAGCTTAGCAGAGACAAACTATGGCTACACCTTC.

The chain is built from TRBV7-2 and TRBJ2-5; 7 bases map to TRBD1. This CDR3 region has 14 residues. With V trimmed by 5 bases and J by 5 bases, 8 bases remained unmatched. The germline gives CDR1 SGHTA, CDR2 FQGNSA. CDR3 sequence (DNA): TGTGCCAGCAGCCCGACAGGGACGGGGGAGACCCAGTACTTC. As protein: CASSPTGTGETQYF. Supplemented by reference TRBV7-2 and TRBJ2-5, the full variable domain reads GAGVSQSPSNKVTEKGKDVELRCDPISGHTALYWYRQSLGQGLEFLIYFQGNSAPDKSGLPSDRFSAERTGGSVSTLTIQRTQQEDSAVYLCASSPTGTGETQYFGPGTRLLVL.

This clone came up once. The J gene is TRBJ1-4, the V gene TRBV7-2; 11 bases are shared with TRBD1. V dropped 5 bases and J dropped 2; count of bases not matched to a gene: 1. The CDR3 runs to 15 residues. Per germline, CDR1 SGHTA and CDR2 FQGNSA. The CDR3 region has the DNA TGTGCCAGCAGCGGACAGGGGGCTACTAATGAAAAACTGTTTTTT. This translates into CASSGQGATNEKLFF.

The CDR3 is CASSPGVDYGYTF. Here the CDR3 DNA reads TGTGCCAGCAGTCCAGGGGTTGACTATGGCTACACCTTC. This sequence joins TRBV12-3 or TRBV12-4 and TRBJ1-2; D is possibly TRBD1 (6 bases). The CDR3 loop spans 13 amino acids. V dropped 5 bases and J dropped 3 bases, with 10 bases sitting between them.

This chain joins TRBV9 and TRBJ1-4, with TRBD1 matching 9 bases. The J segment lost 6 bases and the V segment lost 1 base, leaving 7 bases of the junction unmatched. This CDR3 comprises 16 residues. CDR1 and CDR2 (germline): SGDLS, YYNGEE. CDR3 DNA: TGTGCCAGCAGCGTATCACAGGGGGCGCGGGATGAAAAACTGTTTTTT. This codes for CASSVSQGARDEKLFF. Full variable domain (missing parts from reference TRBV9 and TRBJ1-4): DSGVTQTPKHLITATGQRVTLRCSPRSGDLSVYWYQQSLDQGLQFLIQYYNGEERAKGNILERFSAQQFPDLHSELNLSSLELGDSALYFCASSVSQGARDEKLFFGSGTQLSVL.

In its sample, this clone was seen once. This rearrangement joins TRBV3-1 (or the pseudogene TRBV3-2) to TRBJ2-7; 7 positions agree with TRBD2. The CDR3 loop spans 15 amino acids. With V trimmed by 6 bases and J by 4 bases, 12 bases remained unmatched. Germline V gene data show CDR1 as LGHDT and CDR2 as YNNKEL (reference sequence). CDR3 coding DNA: TGTGCCAGCAGAAAGGGTCTCGCGGGAGATTACGAGCAGTACTTC. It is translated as CASRKGLAGDYEQYF.

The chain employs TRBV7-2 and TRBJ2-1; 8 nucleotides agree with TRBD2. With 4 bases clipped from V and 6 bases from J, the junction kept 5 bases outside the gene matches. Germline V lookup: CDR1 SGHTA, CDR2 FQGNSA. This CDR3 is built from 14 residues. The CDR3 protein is CASSSVAGGNEQFF. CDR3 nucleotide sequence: TGTGCCAGCAGCTCAGTGGCGGGAGGCAATGAGCAGTTCTTC.

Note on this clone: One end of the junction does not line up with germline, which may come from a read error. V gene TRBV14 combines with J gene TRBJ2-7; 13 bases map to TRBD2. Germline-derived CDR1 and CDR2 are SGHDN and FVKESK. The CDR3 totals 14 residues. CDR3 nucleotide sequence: TGTGCCAGCAGCCTTTGGGGGACTAGCGGGGTAGATTTCTTC. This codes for CASSLWGTSGVDFF.

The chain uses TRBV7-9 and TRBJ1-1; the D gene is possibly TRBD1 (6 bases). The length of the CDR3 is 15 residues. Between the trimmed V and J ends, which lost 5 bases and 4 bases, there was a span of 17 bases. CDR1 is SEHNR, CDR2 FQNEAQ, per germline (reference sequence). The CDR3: CASSPQGRGSTEAFF. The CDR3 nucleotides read TGTGCCAGCAGCCCCCAGGGGAGGGGGAGCACTGAAGCTTTCTTT.

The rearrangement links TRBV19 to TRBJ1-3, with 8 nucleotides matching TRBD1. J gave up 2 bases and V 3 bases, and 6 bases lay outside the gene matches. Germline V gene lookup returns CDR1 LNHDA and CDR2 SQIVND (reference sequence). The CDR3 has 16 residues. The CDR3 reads CASSIAPDRAGNTIYF. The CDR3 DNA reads TGTGCCAGTAGTATCGCCCCGGACAGGGCTGGAAACACCATATATTTT.

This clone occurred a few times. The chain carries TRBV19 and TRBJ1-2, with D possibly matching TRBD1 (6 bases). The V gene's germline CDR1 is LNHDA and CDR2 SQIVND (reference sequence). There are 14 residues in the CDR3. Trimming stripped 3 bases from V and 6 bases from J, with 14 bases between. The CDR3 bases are TGTGCCAGTAGTATTTTCCAGACAGGCGATGGCTACACCTTC. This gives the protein CASSIFQTGDGYTF.

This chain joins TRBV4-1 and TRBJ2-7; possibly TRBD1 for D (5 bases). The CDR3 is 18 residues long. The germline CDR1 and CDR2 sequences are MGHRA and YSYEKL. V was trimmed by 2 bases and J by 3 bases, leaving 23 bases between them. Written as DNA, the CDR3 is TGCGCCAGCAGCCAAAGGGGTCCGAACTCTCTTAGAGGCTACGAGCAGTACTTC. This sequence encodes CASSQRGPNSLRGYEQYF.

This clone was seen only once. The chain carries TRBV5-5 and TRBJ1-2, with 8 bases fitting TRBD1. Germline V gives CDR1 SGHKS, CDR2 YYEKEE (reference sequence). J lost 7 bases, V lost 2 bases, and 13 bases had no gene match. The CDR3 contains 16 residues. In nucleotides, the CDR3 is TGTGCCAGCAGCTTAAATGGGGCAGGGGGCGAGGGTGGCTACACCTTC. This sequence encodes CASSLNGAGGEGGYTF.

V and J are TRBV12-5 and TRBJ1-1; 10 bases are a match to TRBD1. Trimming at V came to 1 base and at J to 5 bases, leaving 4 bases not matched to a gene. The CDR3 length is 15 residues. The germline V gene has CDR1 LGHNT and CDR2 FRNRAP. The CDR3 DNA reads TGTGCTAGTGGTTTGGGACAGGGGGCCGGAACTGAAGCTTTCTTT. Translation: CASGLGQGAGTEAFF.

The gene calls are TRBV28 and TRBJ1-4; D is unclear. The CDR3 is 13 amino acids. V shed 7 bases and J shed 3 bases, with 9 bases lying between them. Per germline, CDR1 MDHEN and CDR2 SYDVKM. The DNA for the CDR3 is TGTGCCAGCACGAGCCGTCCTAATGAAAAACTGTTTTTT. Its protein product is CASTSRPNEKLFF.

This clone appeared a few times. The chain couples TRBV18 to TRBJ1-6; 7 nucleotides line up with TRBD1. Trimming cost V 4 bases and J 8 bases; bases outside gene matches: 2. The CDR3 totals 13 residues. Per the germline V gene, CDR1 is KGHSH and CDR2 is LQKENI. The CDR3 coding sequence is TGTGCCAGCTCACTGCAGGGGGATTCACCCCTCCACTTT. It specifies CASSLQGDSPLHF.

CDR3 DNA: TGCGCCAGCAGCCAGGAACTCAGGGGGCCAAATGAAAAACTGTTTTTT. This sequence encodes CASSQELRGPNEKLFF. The chain couples TRBV4-3 to TRBJ1-4; 8 bases are shared with TRBD1. CDR1 and CDR2 (germline): LGHNA, YSLEER. Trimming took 3 bases from V and 5 from J; bases not matched to a gene: 8. The CDR3 is made up of 16 amino acids.

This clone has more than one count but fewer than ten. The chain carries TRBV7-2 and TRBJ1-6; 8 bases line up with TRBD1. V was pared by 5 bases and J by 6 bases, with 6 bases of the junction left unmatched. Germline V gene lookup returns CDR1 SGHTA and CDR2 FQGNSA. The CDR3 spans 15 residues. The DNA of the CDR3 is TGTGCCAGCAGCCCTCGGACAGGGCCTAATTCACCCCTCCACTTT. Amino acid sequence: CASSPRTGPNSPLHF.

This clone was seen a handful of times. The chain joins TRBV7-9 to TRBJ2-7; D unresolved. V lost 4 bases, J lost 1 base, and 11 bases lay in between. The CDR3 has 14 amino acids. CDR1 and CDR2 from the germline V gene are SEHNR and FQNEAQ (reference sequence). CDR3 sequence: CASSSHSGSYEQYF. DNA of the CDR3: TGTGCCAGCAGCTCCCACAGTGGGTCCTACGAGCAGTACTTC.

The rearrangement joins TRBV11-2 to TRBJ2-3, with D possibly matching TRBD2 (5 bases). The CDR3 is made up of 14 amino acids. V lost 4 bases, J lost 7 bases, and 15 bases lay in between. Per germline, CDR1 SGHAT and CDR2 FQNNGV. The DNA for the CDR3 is TGTGCCAGCAGCTCCCCCCGGGGTAGGAATACGCAGTATTTT. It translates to CASSSPRGRNTQYF.

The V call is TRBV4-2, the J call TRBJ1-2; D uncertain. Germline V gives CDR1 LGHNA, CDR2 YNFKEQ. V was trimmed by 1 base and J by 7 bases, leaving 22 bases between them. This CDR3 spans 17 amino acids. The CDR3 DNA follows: TGTGCCAGCAGCCAAGGTTCCCTCGGCTCGGCGGGGAGTGGCTACACCTTC. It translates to CASSQGSLGSAGSGYTF.

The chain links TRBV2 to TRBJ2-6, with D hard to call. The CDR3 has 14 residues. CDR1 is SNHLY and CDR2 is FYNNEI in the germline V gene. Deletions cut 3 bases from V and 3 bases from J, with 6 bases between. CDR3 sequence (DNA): TGTGCCAGCAGTGACTCTCTTGGGGCCAACGTCCTGACTTTC. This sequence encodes CASSDSLGANVLTF.

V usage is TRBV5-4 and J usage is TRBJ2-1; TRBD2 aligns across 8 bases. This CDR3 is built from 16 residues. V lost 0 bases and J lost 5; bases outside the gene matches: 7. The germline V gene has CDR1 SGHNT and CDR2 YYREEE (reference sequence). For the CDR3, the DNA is TGTGCCAGCAGCTTGGCCGGGACTAGGGGGAACAATGAGCAGTTCTTC. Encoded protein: CASSLAGTRGNNEQFF.

CDR3 DNA sequence: TGTGCCGTTAGGGGGCAAGGAAACACCATATATTTT. This gives the protein CAVRGQGNTIYF. This chain joins TRBV12-3 or TRBV12-4 and TRBJ1-3; 7 nucleotides align to TRBD1. Trimming at V came to 11 bases and at J to 4 bases, leaving 5 bases not matched to a gene. The length of the CDR3 is 12 residues.

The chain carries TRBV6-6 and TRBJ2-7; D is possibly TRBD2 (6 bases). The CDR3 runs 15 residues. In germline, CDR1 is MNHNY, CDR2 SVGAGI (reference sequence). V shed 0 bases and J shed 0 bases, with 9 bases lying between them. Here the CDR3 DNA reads TGTGCCAGCAGTTACTCTGGGGGAGGCTCCTACGAGCAGTACTTC. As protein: CASSYSGGGSYEQYF.